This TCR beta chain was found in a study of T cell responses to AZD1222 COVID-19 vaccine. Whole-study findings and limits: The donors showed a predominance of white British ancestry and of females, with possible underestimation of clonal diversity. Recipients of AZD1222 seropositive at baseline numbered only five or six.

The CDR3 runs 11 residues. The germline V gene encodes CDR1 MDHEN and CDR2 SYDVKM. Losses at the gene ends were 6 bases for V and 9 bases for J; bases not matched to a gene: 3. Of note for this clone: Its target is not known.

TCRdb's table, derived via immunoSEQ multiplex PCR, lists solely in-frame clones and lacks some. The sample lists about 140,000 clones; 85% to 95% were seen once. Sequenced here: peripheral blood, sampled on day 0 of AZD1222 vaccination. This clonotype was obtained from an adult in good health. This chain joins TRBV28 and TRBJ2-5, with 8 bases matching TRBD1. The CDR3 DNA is TGTGCCAGCAGGGACAGGGCGGCCCAGTACTTC. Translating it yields CASRDRAAQYF.